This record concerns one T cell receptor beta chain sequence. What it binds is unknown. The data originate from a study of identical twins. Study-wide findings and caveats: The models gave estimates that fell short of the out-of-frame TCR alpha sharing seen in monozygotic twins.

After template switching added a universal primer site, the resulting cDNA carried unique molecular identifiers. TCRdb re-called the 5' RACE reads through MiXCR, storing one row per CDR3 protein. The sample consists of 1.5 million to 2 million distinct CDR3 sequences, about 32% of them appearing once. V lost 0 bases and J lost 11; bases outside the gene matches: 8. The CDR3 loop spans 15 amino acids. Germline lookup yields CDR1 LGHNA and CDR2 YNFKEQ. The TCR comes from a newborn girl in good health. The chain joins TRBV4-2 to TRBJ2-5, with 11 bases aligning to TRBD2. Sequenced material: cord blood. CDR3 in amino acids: CASSQDELAGGTQYF. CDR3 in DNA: TGTGCCAGCAGCCAAGATGAGCTAGCGGGAGGAACACAGTACTTC.